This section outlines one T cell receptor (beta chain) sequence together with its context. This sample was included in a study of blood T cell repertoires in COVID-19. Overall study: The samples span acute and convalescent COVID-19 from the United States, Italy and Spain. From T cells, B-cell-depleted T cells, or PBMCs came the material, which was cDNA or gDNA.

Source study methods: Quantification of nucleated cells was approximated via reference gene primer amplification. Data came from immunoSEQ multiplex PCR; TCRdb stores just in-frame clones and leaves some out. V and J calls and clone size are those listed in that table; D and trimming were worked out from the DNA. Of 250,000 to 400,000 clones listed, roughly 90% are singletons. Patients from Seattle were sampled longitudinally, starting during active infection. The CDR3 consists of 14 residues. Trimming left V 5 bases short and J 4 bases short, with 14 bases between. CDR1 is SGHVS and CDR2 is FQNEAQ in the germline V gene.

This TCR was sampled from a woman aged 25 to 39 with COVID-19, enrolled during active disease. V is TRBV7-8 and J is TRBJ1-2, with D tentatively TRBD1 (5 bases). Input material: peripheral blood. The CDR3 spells CASSQTGDAYGYTF. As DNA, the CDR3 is TGTGCCAGCAGCCAGACGGGGGATGCCTATGGCTACACCTTC. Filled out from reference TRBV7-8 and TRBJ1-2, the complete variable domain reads GAGVSQSPRYKVAKRGQDVALRCDPISGHVSLFWYQQALGQGPEFLTYFQNEAQLDKSGLPSDRFFAERPEGSVSTLKIQRTQQEDSAVYLCASSQTGDAYGYTFGSGTRLTVV.